This T cell receptor beta chain was documented in a study of shared clonotypes between healthy human individuals. Overall study context: Donor ages ranged 18 to 49 years: a couple of women, a few men. Findings and caveats of the study: Rarefaction analysis demonstrated incomplete sorted-subset sequencing notwithstanding large depth.

Assay used: immunoSEQ multiplex PCR; TCRdb lists only in-frame clones, some missing. The sample yields around 700,000 clones, roughly 70% seen once. All the donors were Caucasian adults who lived in Nashville, Tennessee. This clone was detected only a few times. Antigen specificity is unknown. Germline-derived CDR1 and CDR2 are GTSNPN and SVGIG (reference sequence). V lost 4 bases and J lost 5, with 10 bases in between. This CDR3 is built from 12 residues. The TCR comes from a young woman in good health. V is TRBV30 and J is TRBJ2-3; no clear D gene. The source material was memory CD4+ T cells sorted from blood. Subset here: CD45RA-negative fraction. CDR3 coding DNA: TGTGCCTGGAAGCCCAATGAAGATACGCAGTATTTT. Translating it yields CAWKPNEDTQYF. Together with reference TRBV30 and TRBJ2-3, the CDR3 gives the full variable domain: SQTIHQWPATLVQPVGSPLSLECTVEGTSNPNLYWYRQAAGRGLQLLFYSVGIGQISSEVPQNLSASRPQDRQFILSSKKLLLSDSGFYLCAWKPNEDTQYFGPGTRLTVL.